The 14 T cell receptor beta chains listed next were all sequenced from one sample in a study of cytomegalovirus exposure and HLA in healthy donors. The PCR contained 60 Vbeta and 13 Jbeta primers. Profiled with immunoSEQ multiplex PCR; TCRdb holds only in-frame clones, not every one. Among 100,000 or so clones listed, around 74% were seen once. The sequenced sample consisted of PBMCs. Receptor source: a woman in her 40s in good health and CMV-seronegative.

This rearrangement joins TRBV6-4 to TRBJ2-1, with 9 bases aligning to TRBD2. Per the germline V gene, CDR1 is MRHNA and CDR2 is SNTAGT. V lost 7 bases, J lost 8 bases, and 12 bases stayed unmatched. The CDR3 contains 15 residues. The DNA of the CDR3 is TGTGCCAGCACCCCCCGGGCGGGGGGGTCCTATGAGCAGTTCTTC. Protein sequence: CASTPRAGGSYEQFF.

This clone was seen only once. The chain employs TRBV7-9 and TRBJ1-4; no clear D. V was pared by 5 bases and J by 0 bases, with 13 bases between. The CDR3 sequence is 16 residues long. Per the germline V gene, CDR1 is SEHNR and CDR2 is FQNEAQ (reference sequence). The CDR3 DNA reads as TGTGCCAGCAGCCCCCGTGCGGTGGCAACTAATGAAAAACTGTTTTTT. It translates to CASSPRAVATNEKLFF.

The V and J genes are TRBV25-1 and TRBJ2-3, with a weak D call TRBD2 (5 bases). Germline V gene sequence: CDR1 MGHDK, CDR2 SYGVNS. There are 16 residues in the CDR3. Deletions cut 10 bases from V and 0 bases from J, with 20 bases between. The chain's CDR3 is CAKPPTEDPSTDTQYF. The CDR3 DNA sequence: TGTGCCAAACCCCCGACGGAGGATCCTAGCACAGATACGCAGTATTTT.

V and J are TRBV7-3 and TRBJ2-3; D is possibly TRBD2 (5 bases). Germline-derived CDR1 and CDR2 are SGHTA and FQGTGA. The CDR3 consists of 15 residues. Trimming took off 4 bases at V and 2 bases at J, with 13 bases between the two ends. CDR3 protein: CASSSRSGYTDTQYF. CDR3 sequence (DNA): TGTGCCAGCAGCTCCCGCAGCGGTTACACAGATACGCAGTATTTT.

The chain couples TRBV10-3 to TRBJ2-7, with TRBD1 as a possible D gene (8 bases). This CDR3 is built from 19 residues. The V gene lost 1 base and the J gene lost 2 bases, with 24 bases spanning the gap. Germline V gene lookup returns CDR1 ENHRY and CDR2 SYGVKD. CDR3 in DNA: TGTGCCATCAGTGAGTTGGACAGGGATTACACTACTAGCGCCTACGAGCAGTACTTC. It encodes CAISELDRDYTTSAYEQYF.

The V call is TRBV28, the J call TRBJ2-7; 8 nucleotides agree with TRBD2. CDR1 is MDHEN and CDR2 is SYDVKM in the germline V gene. The CDR3 runs to 14 residues. V shed 7 bases and J 5 bases; nucleotides not matched to a gene: 10. CDR3 residues: CASTHPAGAHEQYF. CDR3 sequence (DNA): TGTGCCAGCACCCACCCAGCGGGAGCGCACGAGCAGTACTTC.

The chain links TRBV18 to TRBJ2-7; D is unresolved. The germline gives CDR1 KGHSH, CDR2 LQKENI. This CDR3 is 15 amino acids long. Trimming took 2 bases from V and 0 from J, leaving 11 bases between them. DNA of the CDR3: TGTGCCAGCTCACCAGGGCTAAACCCCTCCTACGAGCAGTACTTC. This translates into CASSPGLNPSYEQYF.

This clone was seen just once. The chain couples TRBV28 to TRBJ1-5; TRBD1 is a possible D gene (5 bases). The CDR3 covers 16 residues. In germline, CDR1 is MDHEN, CDR2 SYDVKM. V was pared by 6 bases and J by 3 bases, with 18 bases between. The CDR3: CASRDVSGYYNQPQHF. In DNA, the CDR3 is TGTGCCAGCAGGGACGTTTCAGGGTACTACAATCAGCCCCAGCATTTT.

This clone came up once. The CDR3, as DNA: TGCGCCAGCAGTGATCTGGCAGGGTTTTCACCCCTCCACTTT. Residues: CASSDLAGFSPLHF. V gene TRBV10-2 combines with J gene TRBJ1-6; perhaps TRBD1 as D (5 bases). From germline, CDR1 is WSHSY and CDR2 SAAADI. V shed 3 bases and J shed 9 bases, with 12 bases lying between them. There are 14 residues in the CDR3.

This clone was found a few times. The chain has TRBV6-4 and TRBJ2-3, with TRBD2 identical over 10 bases. This CDR3 has 15 amino acids. CDR1 and CDR2 (germline): MRHNA, SNTAGT. The ends lost 3 bases at V and 5 bases at J; junction bases unmatched: 5. The CDR3 here is CASSEGASGGDTQYF. In nucleotides, the CDR3 is TGTGCCAGCAGTGAAGGGGCTAGCGGGGGAGATACGCAGTATTTT.

The chain is built from TRBV6-1 and TRBJ2-7, with D perhaps TRBD1 (6 bases). The V and J ends lost 5 bases and 6 bases respectively, with 14 bases between them. The V gene's germline CDR1 is MNHNS and CDR2 SASEGT. CDR3 length: 13 amino acids. In nucleotides, the CDR3 is TGTGCCAGCAGTAGAGTACAGGGCCCCGAGCAGTACTTC. This gives the protein CASSRVQGPEQYF.

The rearrangement uses TRBV9 and TRBJ2-7; 7 bases are shared with TRBD1. The CDR3 contains 14 residues. Unmatched junction bases numbered 9, after V lost 4 bases and J lost 5 bases. CDR1 is SGDLS, CDR2 YYNGEE, per germline. CDR3 in amino acids: CASSPTTGYHEQYF. The CDR3 region has the DNA TGTGCCAGCAGCCCGACGACAGGGTACCACGAGCAGTACTTC.

The CDR3 sequence is CASSLGRDRFFQPQHF. The CDR3 DNA reads as TGTGCCAGCAGTTTGGGCCGGGACAGGTTTTTCCAGCCCCAGCATTTT. The chain combines TRBV27 with TRBJ1-5; TRBD1 agrees at 8 bases. The germline CDR1 and CDR2 sequences are MNHEY and SMNVEV (reference sequence). The CDR3 is 16 residues long. V shed 3 bases and J 7 bases; nucleotides not matched to a gene: 11.

The rearrangement links TRBV4-2 to TRBJ1-6; possibly TRBD1 for D (5 bases). The CDR3 consists of 17 residues. Per the germline V gene, CDR1 is LGHNA and CDR2 is YNFKEQ. V lost 6 bases and J 9 bases, leaving 24 bases between the germline ends. CDR3 coding DNA: TGTGCCAGCAGGATGATTAGTCGATCATCCACAGGTTCACCCCTCCACTTT. It is translated as CASRMISRSSTGSPLHF.